This TCR beta chain was captured in a study of blood T cells in healthy people across ages. The V segment lost 3 bases and the J segment 2 bases; nucleotides outside the gene matches: 9. The CDR3 is 15 residues long. Germline CDR1 DFQATT, CDR2 SNEGSKA (reference sequence). Then a second PCR, running roughly 7 to 11 cycles, was carried out with a sample-barcoded 5' primer and a J-beta primer mix. MiXCR was run by TCRdb on the 5' RACE reads, yielding one entry per CDR3 protein. The sample holds 850,000 to 1,300,000 distinct CDR3 sequences; 45% are singletons and the top ten take 15% to 20%. Sample: blood. This sequence originates from a woman aged 55-69 years in good health. The chain uses TRBV20-1 and TRBJ2-5, with TRBD2 matching 7 bases. This CDR3 is CSARYPGREQETQYF. Written as DNA, the CDR3 is TGCAGTGCTAGGTACCCGGGGCGGGAGCAAGAGACCCAGTACTTC.